Each of the 26 T cell receptor beta chains below was sequenced from the same sample in a study of blood T cell repertoires in COVID-19. Libraries were prepared by immunoSEQ multiplex PCR; TCRdb keeps only in-frame clonotypes and omits some of them. The data show a few hundred thousand clones, more than 65% seen once. Specimen: peripheral blood. The receptors here all came from a human donor in a cohort sampled during active COVID-19.

In its sample, this clone was seen a few times. This sequence joins TRBV7-2 and TRBJ2-2, with a weak D call TRBD2 (6 bases). Germline V CDR1 and CDR2: SGHTA, FQGNSA. Trimming took 2 bases from V and 2 from J, leaving 9 bases between them. The CDR3 has 15 residues. Here the CDR3 reads CASSLYAGNTGELFF. The CDR3 nucleotides are TGTGCCAGCAGCTTATACGCGGGAAACACCGGGGAGCTGTTTTTT.

The chain combines TRBV11-3 with TRBJ2-7, with D tentatively TRBD1 (6 bases). V lost 0 bases and J 0 bases, leaving 9 bases between the germline ends. CDR1 and CDR2 (germline): SGHNT, YENEEA. This CDR3 comprises 15 residues. The CDR3 sequence: CASSLDQGSSYEQYF. The CDR3 region has the DNA TGTGCCAGCAGCTTAGACCAGGGGAGCTCCTACGAGCAGTACTTC.

The genes are TRBV28 and TRBJ2-5, with 11 bases identical to TRBD1. This CDR3 comprises 14 residues. Germline V lookup: CDR1 MDHEN, CDR2 SYDVKM. The ends lost 6 bases at V and 5 bases at J; junction bases unmatched: 5. CDR3 in DNA: TGTGCCAGCAGATGGACAGGGGGCTGGGAGACCCAGTACTTC. It codes for CASRWTGGWETQYF.

This clone came up once. The chain links TRBV28 to TRBJ2-1, with D hard to call. CDR3 length: 13 amino acids. Germline V CDR1 and CDR2: MDHEN, SYDVKM. Trimming shortened V by 3 bases and J by 10 bases, and 13 bases separated the two germline ends. The CDR3 here is CASSFPQEGEQFF. In DNA, the CDR3 is TGTGCCAGCAGTTTCCCCCAGGAAGGCGAGCAGTTCTTC.

This chain links TRBV6-5 with TRBJ2-5; TRBD2 agrees at 8 bases. The CDR3 has 15 amino acids. Germline V gives CDR1 MNHEY, CDR2 SVGAGI. V lost 7 bases, J lost 4 bases, and 11 bases stayed unmatched. The chain's CDR3 is CASNVEASGPETQYF. In DNA form, the CDR3 reads TGTGCCAGCAATGTCGAGGCTAGCGGGCCAGAGACCCAGTACTTC.

This chain's CDR3 is CASSANLLGLAGVNEQYF. The CDR3 DNA is TGTGCCAGCAGTGCCAACCTACTGGGACTAGCGGGAGTCAACGAGCAGTACTTC. V and J are TRBV6-1 and TRBJ2-7; TRBD2 matches at 14 bases. Per germline, CDR1 MNHNS and CDR2 SASEGT. The CDR3 runs 18 residues. With V trimmed by 4 bases and J by 5 bases, 13 bases remained unmatched.

This clone was found once. The chain combines TRBV27 with TRBJ1-2; D uncertain. The CDR3 extends over 12 amino acids. Germline V gives CDR1 MNHEY, CDR2 SMNVEV (reference sequence). V was shortened by 6 bases and J by 7 bases, with 12 bases between the two germline ends. DNA for the CDR3: TGTGCCAGCAGGGGGAAGGGAGCTGGCTACACCTTC. Translation gives CASRGKGAGYTF.

Comment on this clone: Other DNA sequences in the same sample also yield this CDR3. The chain is built from TRBV28 and TRBJ2-2; no firm D call. Germline V gene data show CDR1 as MDHEN and CDR2 as SYDVKM. V dropped 5 bases and J dropped 2 bases, with 3 bases sitting between them. The CDR3 has 12 amino acids. Here the CDR3 reads CASSLNTGELFF. In DNA form, the CDR3 reads TGTGCCAGCAGTCTCAACACCGGGGAGCTGTTTTTT.

The chain couples TRBV27 to TRBJ2-4; the D gene is possibly TRBD2 (5 bases). Trimming took off 2 bases at V and 7 bases at J, with 9 bases between the two ends. Germline values: CDR1 MNHEY, CDR2 SMNVEV (reference sequence). This CDR3 comprises 13 residues. The CDR3 is CASSLVGENIQYF. The CDR3 DNA follows: TGTGCCAGCAGTTTAGTCGGGGAGAACATTCAGTACTTC.

The genes are TRBV28 and TRBJ2-7; D is possibly TRBD1 (6 bases). Germline-derived CDR1 and CDR2 are MDHEN and SYDVKM. The CDR3 is 15 amino acids. V lost 5 bases and J lost 0, with 14 bases in between. The CDR3 spells CASSVPGTFSYEQYF. DNA for the CDR3: TGTGCCAGCAGTGTTCCCGGGACATTCTCCTACGAGCAGTACTTC.

This clone came up a few times. The rearrangement uses TRBV11-2 and TRBJ2-1, with 7 bases matching TRBD1. V trimming: 5 bases; J trimming: 12 bases; junction bases outside the gene matches: 10. The CDR3 runs 13 residues. Germline loops: CDR1 SGHAT, CDR2 FQNNGV. The DNA for the CDR3 is TGTGCCAGCAGCCTAGGGGGCCCAGGCGTGCAGTTCTTC. Translated: CASSLGGPGVQFF.

The chain has TRBV11-3 and TRBJ2-7; 8 bases match TRBD1. The V gene end was trimmed by 0 bases and the J gene end by 7 bases; junction bases not matched to a gene: 2. The CDR3 consists of 13 residues. The germline V gene has CDR1 SGHNT and CDR2 YENEEA. The chain's CDR3 is CASSLEQGGEQYF. CDR3 nucleotides: TGTGCCAGCAGCTTAGAACAGGGGGGAGAGCAGTACTTC.

This clone was seen more than once but under ten times. The gene calls are TRBV19 and TRBJ1-5; possible D gene TRBD1, 6 bases. Germline loops: CDR1 LNHDA, CDR2 SQIVND (reference sequence). This CDR3 has 15 amino acids. Trimming stripped 7 bases from V and 5 bases from J, with 18 bases between. DNA of the CDR3: TGTGCCAGTACCCAAACAGGGCCCTTCCATCAGCCCCAGCATTTT. It translates to CASTQTGPFHQPQHF.

This chain links TRBV15 with TRBJ2-1, with 9 bases matching TRBD2. Per the germline V gene, CDR1 is LNHNV and CDR2 is YYDKDF (reference sequence). J lost 1 base, V lost 1 base, and 5 bases had no gene match. The CDR3 sequence is 17 residues long. The CDR3 here is CATSRGVREGSYNEQFF. The CDR3 DNA is TGTGCCACCAGCAGAGGAGTGCGGGAGGGATCCTACAATGAGCAGTTCTTC.

This chain links TRBV7-2 with TRBJ2-5, with D possibly being TRBD2 (6 bases). The CDR3 extends over 14 amino acids. Trimming shortened V by 1 base and J by 7 bases, and 13 bases separated the two germline ends. CDR1 and CDR2 (germline): SGHTA, FQGNSA. The CDR3 coding sequence is TGTGCCAGCAGCTTAGTCCTGGGAGCGGGGACCCAGTACTTC. Protein: CASSLVLGAGTQYF.

The V gene is TRBV2, the J gene TRBJ1-1; D gene ambiguous. The CDR3 is 12 residues long. Trimming cost V 8 bases and J 3 bases, with 10 bases left between them. The germline gives CDR1 SNHLY, CDR2 FYNNEI. CDR3 coding DNA: TGTGCCAGCCTATTTCAGGACACTGAAGCTTTCTTT. Residues: CASLFQDTEAFF.

The rearrangement joins TRBV7-9 to TRBJ2-3; the D is unclear. CDR1 and CDR2 from the germline V gene are SEHNR and FQNEAQ (reference sequence). The CDR3 consists of 15 residues. Trimming pared 7 bases from V and 2 bases from J, leaving 16 bases between. Written as DNA, the CDR3 is TGTGCCAGCAATTCCGACACTCAACCCACAGATACGCAGTATTTT. Its translation: CASNSDTQPTDTQYF.

The chain uses TRBV7-9 and TRBJ2-7, with 14 bases that match TRBD2. The CDR3 is 18 residues long. The junction had 8 bases not matched to a gene; V was cut back by 4 bases and J by 0 bases. In germline, CDR1 is SEHNR, CDR2 FQNEAQ (reference sequence). The CDR3: CASSSNPGTSGSSYEQYF. Written as DNA, the CDR3 is TGTGCCAGCAGCTCAAATCCTGGGACTAGCGGGAGCTCCTACGAGCAGTACTTC.

The gene calls are TRBV5-4 and TRBJ1-3; D gene unclear. CDR1 and CDR2 (germline): SGHNT, YYREEE (reference sequence). V dropped 4 bases and J dropped 0 bases, with 17 bases sitting between them. This CDR3 comprises 17 residues. Here the CDR3 reads CASSHLLLGASGNTIYF. CDR3 nucleotides: TGTGCCAGCAGCCATCTCCTTCTGGGAGCCTCTGGAAACACCATATATTTT.

V gene TRBV28 combines with J gene TRBJ1-2; 7 bases map to TRBD1. Germline values: CDR1 MDHEN, CDR2 SYDVKM. The CDR3 consists of 15 residues. V was clipped by 2 bases and J by 7 bases; unmatched bases: 10. CDR3 DNA sequence: TGTGCCAGCAGTTTAGGGACAGCTCTGACGGCTGGCTACACCTTC. Translation gives CASSLGTALTAGYTF.

The chain joins TRBV28 to TRBJ1-3; D is undetermined. V was clipped by 3 bases and J by 3 bases, with 9 bases between them. CDR1 is MDHEN and CDR2 is SYDVKM in the germline V gene. The length of the CDR3 is 14 residues. The CDR3 nucleotides read TGTGCCAGCAGTTTTCAGAGGTATGGAAACACCATATATTTT. Amino acid sequence: CASSFQRYGNTIYF. The full variable domain, completed using reference TRBV28 and TRBJ1-3, is DVKVTQSSRYLVKRTGEKVFLECVQDMDHENMFWYRQDPGLGLRLIYFSYDVKMKEKGDIPEGYSVSREKKERFSLILESASTNQTSMYLCASSFQRYGNTIYFGEGSWLTVV.

The V call is TRBV4-1, the J call TRBJ2-7; 7 bases align to TRBD1. The CDR3 is 14 residues long. Trimming cost V 0 bases and J 6 bases; bases outside gene matches: 5. Germline CDR1 is MGHRA and CDR2 is YSYEKL. DNA of the CDR3: TGCGCCAGCAGCCAAGATAGAGACAGGGCCGAGCAGTACTTC. It yields the protein CASSQDRDRAEQYF.

The rearrangement uses TRBV6-5 and TRBJ2-1; 11 bases are shared with TRBD2. The germline gives CDR1 MNHEY, CDR2 SVGAGI. This CDR3 has 13 amino acids. The CDR3 protein is CAVSSGRLNEQFF. CDR3 DNA sequence: TGTGCTGTCTCTAGCGGGAGGTTAAATGAGCAGTTCTTC.

The chain carries TRBV12-2 and TRBJ2-7; the table's D call, TRBD2, has no DNA check behind it. TRBV12-2 counts as a pseudogene. This CDR3 is built from 15 residues. For the CDR3, the DNA is TGTGCAAGTCGCCTCAGAACGGGGGACGATTACGAGCAGTACTTC. This sequence encodes CASRLRTGDDYEQYF.

This sequence joins TRBV29-1 and TRBJ2-1, with TRBD1 identical over 9 bases. The CDR3 has 14 amino acids. Germline V CDR1 and CDR2: SQVTM, ANQGSEA. V shed 1 base, J shed 5 bases, and the junction held 3 bases outside the gene matches. The CDR3 here is CSVEAGQGDNEQFF. CDR3 DNA sequence: TGCAGCGTTGAAGCGGGACAGGGAGACAATGAGCAGTTCTTC.

The V call is TRBV15, the J call TRBJ1-2; 7 bases fit TRBD1. Germline assignment: CDR1 LNHNV and CDR2 YYDKDF (reference sequence). The CDR3 is 16 residues long. Trimming removed 1 base from V and 0 bases from J; junction bases left unmatched: 5. The DNA of the CDR3 is TGTGCCACCAGCAGAGCTGGGACAGCGTCTAACTATGGCTACACCTTC. This encodes CATSRAGTASNYGYTF.